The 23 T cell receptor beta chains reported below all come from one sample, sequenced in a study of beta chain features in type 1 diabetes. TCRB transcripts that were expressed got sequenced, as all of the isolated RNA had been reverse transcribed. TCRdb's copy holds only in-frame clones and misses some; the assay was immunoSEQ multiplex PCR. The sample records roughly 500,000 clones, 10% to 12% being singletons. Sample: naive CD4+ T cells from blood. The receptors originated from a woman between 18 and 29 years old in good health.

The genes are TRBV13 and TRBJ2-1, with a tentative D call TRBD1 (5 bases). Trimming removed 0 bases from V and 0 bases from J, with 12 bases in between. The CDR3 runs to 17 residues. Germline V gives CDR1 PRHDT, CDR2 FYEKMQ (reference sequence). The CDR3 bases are TGTGCCAGCAGCTTAGGCTGGACAAGGAGCTCCTACAATGAGCAGTTCTTC. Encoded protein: CASSLGWTRSSYNEQFF.

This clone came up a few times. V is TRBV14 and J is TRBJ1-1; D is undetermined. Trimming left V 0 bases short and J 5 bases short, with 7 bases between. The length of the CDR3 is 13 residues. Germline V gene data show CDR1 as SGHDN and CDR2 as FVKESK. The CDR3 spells CASSQEVETEAFF. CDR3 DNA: TGTGCCAGCAGCCAAGAGGTAGAGACTGAAGCTTTCTTT.

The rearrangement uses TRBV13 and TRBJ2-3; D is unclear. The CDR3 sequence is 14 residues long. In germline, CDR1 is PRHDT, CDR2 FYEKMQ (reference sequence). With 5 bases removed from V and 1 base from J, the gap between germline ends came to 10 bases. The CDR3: CASSRAGGTDTQYF. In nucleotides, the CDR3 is TGTGCCAGCAGCCGCGCCGGCGGCACAGATACGCAGTATTTT.

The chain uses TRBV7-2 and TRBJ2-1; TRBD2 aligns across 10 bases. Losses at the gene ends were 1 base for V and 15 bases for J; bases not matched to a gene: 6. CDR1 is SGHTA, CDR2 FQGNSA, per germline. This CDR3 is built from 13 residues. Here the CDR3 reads CASSLGSSGRGFF. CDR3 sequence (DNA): TGTGCCAGCAGCTTAGGTTCTAGCGGGAGAGGGTTCTTC.

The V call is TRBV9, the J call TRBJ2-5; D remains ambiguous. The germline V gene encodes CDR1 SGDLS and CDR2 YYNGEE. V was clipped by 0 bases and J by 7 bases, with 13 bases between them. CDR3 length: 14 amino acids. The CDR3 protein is CASSVGPSSGTQYF. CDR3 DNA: TGTGCCAGCAGCGTAGGGCCCTCCTCGGGGACCCAGTACTTC.

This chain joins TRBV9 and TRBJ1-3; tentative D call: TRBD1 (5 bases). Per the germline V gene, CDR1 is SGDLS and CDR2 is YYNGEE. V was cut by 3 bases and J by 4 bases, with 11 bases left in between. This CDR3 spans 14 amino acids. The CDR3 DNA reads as TGTGCCAGCAGCGAGGGGATCGCGGGAAACACCATATATTTT. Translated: CASSEGIAGNTIYF.

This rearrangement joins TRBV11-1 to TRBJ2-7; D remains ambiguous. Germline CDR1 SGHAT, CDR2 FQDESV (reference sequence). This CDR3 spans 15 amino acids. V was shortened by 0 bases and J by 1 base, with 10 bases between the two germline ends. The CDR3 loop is CASSLAARISYEQYF. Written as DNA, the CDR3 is TGTGCCAGCAGCTTAGCGGCCCGGATATCCTACGAGCAGTACTTC.

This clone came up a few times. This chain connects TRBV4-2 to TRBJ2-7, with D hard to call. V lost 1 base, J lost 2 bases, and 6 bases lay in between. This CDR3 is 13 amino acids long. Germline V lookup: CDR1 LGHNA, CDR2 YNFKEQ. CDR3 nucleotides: TGTGCCAGCAGCCAAGCCAAGGCCTACGAGCAGTACTTC. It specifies CASSQAKAYEQYF.

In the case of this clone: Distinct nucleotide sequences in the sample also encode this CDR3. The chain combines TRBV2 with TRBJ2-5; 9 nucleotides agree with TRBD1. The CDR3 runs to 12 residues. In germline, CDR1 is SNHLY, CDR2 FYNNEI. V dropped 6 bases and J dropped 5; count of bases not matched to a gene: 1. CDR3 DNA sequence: TGTGCCAGCAGCGGACAGGGGGAGACCCAGTACTTC. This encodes CASSGQGETQYF.

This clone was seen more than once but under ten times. The CDR3 DNA is TGCGCCAGCAGCTTCGGACAGGGGAACTATGGCTACACCTTC. It encodes CASSFGQGNYGYTF. The chain employs TRBV5-1 and TRBJ1-2; 9 bases fit TRBD1. Trimming took 2 bases from V and 2 from J; bases not matched to a gene: 1. CDR3 size: 14 residues. Germline values: CDR1 SGHRS, CDR2 YFSETQ. Full variable domain (outside the CDR3, taken from reference TRBV5-1 and TRBJ1-2): KAGVTQTPRYLIKTRGQQVTLSCSPISGHRSVSWYQQTPGQGLQFLFEYFSETQRNKGNFPGRFSGRQFSNSRSEMNVSTLELGDSALYLCASSFGQGNYGYTFGSGTRLTVV.

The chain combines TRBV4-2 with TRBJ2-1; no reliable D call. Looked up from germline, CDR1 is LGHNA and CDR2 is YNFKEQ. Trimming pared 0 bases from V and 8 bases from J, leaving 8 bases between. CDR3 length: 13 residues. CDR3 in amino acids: CASSQDRWDEQFF. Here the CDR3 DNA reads TGTGCCAGCAGCCAAGATCGGTGGGATGAGCAGTTCTTC.

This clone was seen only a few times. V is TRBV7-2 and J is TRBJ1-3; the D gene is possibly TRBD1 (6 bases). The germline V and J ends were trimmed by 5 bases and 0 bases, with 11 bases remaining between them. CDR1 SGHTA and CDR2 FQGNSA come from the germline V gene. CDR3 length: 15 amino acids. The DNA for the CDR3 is TGTGCCAGCAGCGAACGGACAGCCTCTGGAAACACCATATATTTT. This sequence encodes CASSERTASGNTIYF.

CDR3 sequence: CAISDWGNTEAFF. Here the CDR3 DNA reads TGTGCCATCAGTGACTGGGGGAACACTGAAGCTTTCTTT. The V call is TRBV10-3, the J call TRBJ1-1; no firm D call. The CDR3 is 13 amino acids. Trimming pared 3 bases from V and 1 base from J, leaving 6 bases between. Germline V gives CDR1 ENHRY, CDR2 SYGVKD.

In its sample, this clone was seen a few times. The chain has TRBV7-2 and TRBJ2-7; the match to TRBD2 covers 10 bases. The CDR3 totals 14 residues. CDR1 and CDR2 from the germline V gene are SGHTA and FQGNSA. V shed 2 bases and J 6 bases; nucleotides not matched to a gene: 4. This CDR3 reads CASSLLPSGSEQYF. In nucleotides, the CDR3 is TGTGCCAGCAGCTTATTACCTAGCGGGAGCGAGCAGTACTTC.

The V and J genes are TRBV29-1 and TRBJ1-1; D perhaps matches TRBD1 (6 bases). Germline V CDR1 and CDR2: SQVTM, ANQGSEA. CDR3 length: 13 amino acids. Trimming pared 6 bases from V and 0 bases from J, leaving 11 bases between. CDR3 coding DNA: TGCAGCGTGGGGGGCAGGTTGAACACTGAAGCTTTCTTT. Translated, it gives CSVGGRLNTEAFF.

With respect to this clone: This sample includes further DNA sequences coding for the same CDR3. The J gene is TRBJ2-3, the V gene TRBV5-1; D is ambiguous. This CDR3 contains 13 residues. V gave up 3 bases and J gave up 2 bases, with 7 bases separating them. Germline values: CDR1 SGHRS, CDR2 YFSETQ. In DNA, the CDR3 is TGCGCCAGCAGCTCCTCACCCACAGATACGCAGTATTTT. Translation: CASSSSPTDTQYF.

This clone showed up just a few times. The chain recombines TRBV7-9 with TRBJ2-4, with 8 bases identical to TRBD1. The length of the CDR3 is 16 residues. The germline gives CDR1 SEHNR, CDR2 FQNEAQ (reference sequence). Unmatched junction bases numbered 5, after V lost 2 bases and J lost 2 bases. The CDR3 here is CASSLSGRGPKNIQYF. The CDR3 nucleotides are TGTGCCAGCAGCTTATCAGGCAGGGGGCCCAAAAACATTCAGTACTTC.

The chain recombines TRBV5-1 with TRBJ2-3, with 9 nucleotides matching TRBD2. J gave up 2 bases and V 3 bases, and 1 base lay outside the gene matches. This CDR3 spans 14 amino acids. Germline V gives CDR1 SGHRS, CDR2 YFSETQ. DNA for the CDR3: TGCGCCAGCAGCTCTAGCGGGGTCACAGATACGCAGTATTTT. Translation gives CASSSSGVTDTQYF.

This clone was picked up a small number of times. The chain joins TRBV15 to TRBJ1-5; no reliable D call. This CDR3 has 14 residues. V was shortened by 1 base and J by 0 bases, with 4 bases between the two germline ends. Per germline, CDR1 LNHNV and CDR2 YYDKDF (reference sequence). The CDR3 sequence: CATSRVYSNQPQHF. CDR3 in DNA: TGTGCCACCAGCAGAGTGTATAGCAATCAGCCCCAGCATTTT.

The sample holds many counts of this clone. The DNA of the CDR3 is TGCGCCAGCATCTCGGGGGTACTGAGGGAGCTGTTTTTT. Translating it yields CASISGVLRELFF. This chain uses TRBV23-1 with TRBJ2-2, with D possibly matching TRBD2 (6 bases). TRBV23-1 is noted as an ORF with a role that remains uncertain. This CDR3 is built from 13 residues. Trimming removed 7 bases at V and 9 bases at J, with 15 bases between.

DNA for the CDR3: TGCAGCGTTGCCAGGGGAAGTGAAAAACTGTTTTTT. Protein sequence: CSVARGSEKLFF. J is TRBJ1-4 and V is TRBV29-1, with D possibly matching TRBD1 (6 bases). CDR1 is SQVTM and CDR2 is ANQGSEA in the germline V gene. The CDR3 loop spans 12 amino acids. V was pared by 4 bases and J by 7 bases, with 10 bases between.

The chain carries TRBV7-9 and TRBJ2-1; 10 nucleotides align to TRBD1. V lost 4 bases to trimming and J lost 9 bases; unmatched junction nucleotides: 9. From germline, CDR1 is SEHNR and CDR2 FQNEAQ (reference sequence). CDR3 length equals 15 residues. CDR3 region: CASSSGQGRIVEQFF. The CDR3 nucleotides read TGTGCCAGCAGCTCGGGACAGGGGAGAATTGTTGAGCAGTTCTTC. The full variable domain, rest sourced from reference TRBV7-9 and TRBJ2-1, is DTGVSQNPRHKITKRGQNVTFRCDPISEHNRLYWYRQTLGQGPEFLTYFQNEAQLEKSRLLSDRFSAERPKGSFSTLEIQRTEQGDSAMYLCASSSGQGRIVEQFFGPGTRLTVL.

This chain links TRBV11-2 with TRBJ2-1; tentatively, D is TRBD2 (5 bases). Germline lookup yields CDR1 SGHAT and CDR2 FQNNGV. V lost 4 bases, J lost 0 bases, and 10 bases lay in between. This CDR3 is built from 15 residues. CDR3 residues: CASSSAGNSYNEQFF. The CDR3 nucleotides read TGTGCCAGCAGCTCAGCCGGGAACTCCTACAATGAGCAGTTCTTC.